This TCR beta chain was obtained from a study of CD8+CD57+ T cells in acquired aplastic anemia. Study-wide background: The sorted CD4+ and CD8+ cells yielded an average approximately 3.2 ug of DNA.

On this clonotype: As yet, its antigen is unknown.

Overall study results and limits: In common between the patients and the controls were around 29 CD8+ CDR3 sequences.

Germline V lookup: CDR1 SGDLS, CDR2 YYNGEE. This CDR3 comprises 15 residues. The germline V and J ends were trimmed by 2 bases and 2 bases, with 14 bases remaining between them. Selection for sequencing was limited to patients who had shown CD8+CD57+ cell expansion by flow cytometry. As a group, the patients uniformly had severe acquired aplastic anemia. According to the study, genomic DNA was the template for TCR beta VDJ and CDR3 profiling. TCRdb ran MiXCR on the reads and lists one entry per CDR3 protein. The profile shows over 150,000 distinct CDR3 sequences, roughly 63% of them singletons. This receptor was obtained from a human donor with aplastic anemia. The J gene is TRBJ2-7, the V gene TRBV9, with D perhaps matching TRBD2 (5 bases). Source material: sorted CD4+, CD8+, or CD8+CD57+ T cells (not recorded which) from PBMCs. The CDR3 coding sequence is TGTGCCAGCAGCGTGGAGCCTAGCTCACCCTACGAGCAGTACTTC. It specifies CASSVEPSSPYEQYF.